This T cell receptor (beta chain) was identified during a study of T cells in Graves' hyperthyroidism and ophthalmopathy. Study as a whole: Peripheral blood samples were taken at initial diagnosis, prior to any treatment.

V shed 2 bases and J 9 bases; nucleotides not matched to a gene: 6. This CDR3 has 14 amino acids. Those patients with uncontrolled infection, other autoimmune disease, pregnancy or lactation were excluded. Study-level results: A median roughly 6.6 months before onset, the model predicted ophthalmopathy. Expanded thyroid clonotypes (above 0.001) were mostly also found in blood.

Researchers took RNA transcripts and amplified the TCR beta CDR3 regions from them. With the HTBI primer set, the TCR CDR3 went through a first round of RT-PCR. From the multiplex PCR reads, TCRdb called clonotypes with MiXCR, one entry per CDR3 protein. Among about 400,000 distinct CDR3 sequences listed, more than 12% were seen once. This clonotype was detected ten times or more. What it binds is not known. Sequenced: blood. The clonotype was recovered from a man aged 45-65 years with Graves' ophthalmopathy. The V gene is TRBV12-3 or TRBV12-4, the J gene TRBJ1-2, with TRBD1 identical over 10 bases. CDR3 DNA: TGTGCCAGCAGTTTACGGCGGACAGGGGGGCGCTACACCTTC. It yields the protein CASSLRRTGGRYTF.